This T cell receptor beta chain was profiled in a study of patients and donors after allogeneic stem cell transplantation. TCRdb processed the RT-PCR reads anew with MiXCR; each CDR3 protein has one entry. The data contain some 200,000 distinct CDR3 sequences, 41% of them singletons. V lost 4 bases and J lost 2, with 9 bases in between. This CDR3 comprises 14 residues. The chain joins TRBV12-3 or TRBV12-4 to TRBJ1-5; D is unresolved. The TCR comes from a human donor who was either an allogeneic HSCT recipient or a stem cell or donor lymphocyte infusion donor (not recorded which). It is not recorded whose cells these are; they may come from a transplant donor. The sample comprised blood, either unsorted or a sorted T cell fraction (not recorded which). In nucleotides, the CDR3 is TGTGCCAGCAGTTCTTTCCGGGGCAATCAGCCCCAGCATTTT. This gives the protein CASSSFRGNQPQHF.